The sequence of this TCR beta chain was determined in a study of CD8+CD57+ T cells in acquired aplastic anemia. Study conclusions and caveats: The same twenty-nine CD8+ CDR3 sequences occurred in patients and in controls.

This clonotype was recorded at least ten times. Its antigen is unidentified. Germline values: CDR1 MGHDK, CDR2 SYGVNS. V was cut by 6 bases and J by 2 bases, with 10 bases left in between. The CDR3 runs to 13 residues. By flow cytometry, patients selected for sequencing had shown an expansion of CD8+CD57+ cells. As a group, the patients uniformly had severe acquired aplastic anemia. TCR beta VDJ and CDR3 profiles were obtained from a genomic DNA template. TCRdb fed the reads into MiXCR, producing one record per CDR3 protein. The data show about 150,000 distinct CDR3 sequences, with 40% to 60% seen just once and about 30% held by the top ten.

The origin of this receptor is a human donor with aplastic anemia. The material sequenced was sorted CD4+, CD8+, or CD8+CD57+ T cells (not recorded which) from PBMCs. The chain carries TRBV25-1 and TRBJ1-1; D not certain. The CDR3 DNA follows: TGTGCCAGCAGCTTTGGCAGAAACACTGAAGCTTTCTTT. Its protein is CASSFGRNTEAFF.